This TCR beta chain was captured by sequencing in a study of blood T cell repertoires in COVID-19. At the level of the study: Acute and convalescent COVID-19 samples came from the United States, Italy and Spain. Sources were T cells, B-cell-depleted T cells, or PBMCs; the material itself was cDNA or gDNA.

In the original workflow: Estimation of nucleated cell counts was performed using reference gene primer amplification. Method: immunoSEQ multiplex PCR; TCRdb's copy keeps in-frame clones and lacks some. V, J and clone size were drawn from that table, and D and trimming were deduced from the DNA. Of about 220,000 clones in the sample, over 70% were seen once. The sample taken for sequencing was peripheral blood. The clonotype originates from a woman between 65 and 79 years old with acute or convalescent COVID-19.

The CDR3 sequence is CASRQGNEKLFF. The CDR3 DNA is TGCGCCAGCAGACAGGGTAATGAAAAACTGTTTTTT. The chain carries TRBV5-1 and TRBJ1-4, with D maybe TRBD1 (6 bases). Between the trimmed V and J ends, which lost 5 bases and 4 bases, there was a span of 6 bases. CDR1 is SGHRS, CDR2 YFSETQ, per germline. This CDR3 contains 12 residues.